Below are 29 T cell receptor beta chains sequenced from a single sample in a study of CD8+ T cells in alopecia areata. Investigators isolated RNA and reverse transcribed it into cDNA to act as the sequencing template. The data were produced by immunoSEQ multiplex PCR, yet TCRdb's version contains in-frame clones alone and is incomplete. Of about 210,000 clones listed, roughly 56% were seen once; the top ten hold 1.5% to 2%. The treatment denotes: oral pan-JAK inhibitor, 5-10 mg twice daily. The sample was CD4+ T cells sorted from blood, taken at week 4, from a patient treated with tofacitinib. These receptors were collected from a human donor with alopecia areata.

This clone has a handful of counts. The rearrangement links TRBV10-3 to TRBJ1-2, with 9 bases matching TRBD1. Trimming at V came to 3 bases and at J to 7 bases, leaving 6 bases not matched to a gene. The CDR3 loop spans 14 amino acids. CDR1 is ENHRY and CDR2 is SYGVKD in the germline V gene. Here the CDR3 reads CAISEGTGMGGYTF. CDR3 bases: TGTGCCATCAGTGAAGGGACAGGGATGGGTGGCTACACCTTC.

This clone was seen a handful of times. This rearrangement joins TRBV9 to TRBJ1-2; no clear D. Germline CDR1 SGDLS, CDR2 YYNGEE. The V end lost 4 bases, the J end lost 4 bases, and 17 bases lay between the germline ends. The CDR3 has 15 amino acids. The CDR3 region is CASSQGDGKSYGYTF. CDR3 DNA: TGTGCCAGCAGCCAAGGTGACGGGAAATCCTATGGCTACACCTTC.

V gene TRBV23-1 combines with J gene TRBJ1-2, with D perhaps matching TRBD1 (6 bases). TRBV23-1 is classed as an ORF, of uncertain function. V gave up 3 bases and J gave up 4 bases, with 18 bases separating them. CDR3 length: 16 amino acids. In DNA form, the CDR3 reads TGCGCCAGCAGTCACCCCGGACAGTTTCGGGGCTATGGCTACACCTTC. Translated, it gives CASSHPGQFRGYGYTF.

This chain joins TRBV11-2 and TRBJ1-1, with 10 nucleotides matching TRBD1. The CDR3 is made up of 15 amino acids. Trimming took 4 bases from V and 1 from J; bases not matched to a gene: 3. CDR1 and CDR2 from the germline V gene are SGHAT and FQNNGV. CDR3 in amino acids: CASSWGTGANTEAFF. The DNA of the CDR3 is TGTGCCAGCAGCTGGGGGACAGGGGCGAACACTGAAGCTTTCTTT.

Here the CDR3 DNA reads TGTGCCCCCTACCTTGGAGGCTACGAGCAGTACTTC. This gives the protein CAPYLGGYEQYF. This chain joins TRBV30 and TRBJ2-7; D is perhaps TRBD2 (5 bases). This CDR3 is 12 amino acids long. Trimming cost V 8 bases and J 3 bases, with 14 bases left between them. The V gene's germline CDR1 is GTSNPN and CDR2 SVGIG (reference sequence). The whole variable domain, remainder taken from reference TRBV30 and TRBJ2-7, is SQTIHQWPATLVQPVGSPLSLECTVEGTSNPNLYWYRQAAGRGLQLLFYSVGIGQISSEVPQNLSASRPQDRQFILSSKKLLLSDSGFYLCAPYLGGYEQYFGPGTRLTVT.

This clone has only a few counts. The V call is TRBV28, the J call TRBJ2-3, with D uncertain. The CDR3 totals 11 residues. Trimming removed 7 bases from V and 1 base from J, with 3 bases in between. Germline V CDR1 and CDR2: MDHEN, SYDVKM. This CDR3 is CASTRTDTQYF. CDR3 bases: TGTGCCAGCACCCGCACAGATACGCAGTATTTT.

This chain links TRBV29-1 with TRBJ1-3; 8 positions match TRBD1. Germline trimming cut 7 bases from V and 1 base from J; bases unmatched to any gene: 9. In germline, CDR1 is SQVTM, CDR2 ANQGSEA. CDR3 length equals 15 residues. CDR3 DNA sequence: TGCAGCGACGGGACAGGTTTCGTGTCTGGAAACACCATATATTTT. Translated: CSDGTGFVSGNTIYF. Based on the CDR3 plus reference TRBV29-1 and TRBJ1-3, the full variable domain is SAVISQKPSRDICQRGTSLTIQCQVDSQVTMMFWYRQQPGQSLTLIATANQGSEATYESGFVIDKFPISRPNLTFSTLTVSNMSPEDSSIYLCSDGTGFVSGNTIYFGEGSWLTVV.

The V and J genes are TRBV5-1 and TRBJ1-1; D ambiguous. Germline V lookup: CDR1 SGHRS, CDR2 YFSETQ. The CDR3 is made up of 15 amino acids. V lost 4 bases to trimming and J lost 0 bases, with 13 bases between them. CDR3 nucleotides: TGCGCCAGCAGCCCCCAACAAGGGATGAACACTGAAGCTTTCTTT. Protein sequence: CASSPQQGMNTEAFF. Variable domain in full (rest from reference TRBV5-1 and TRBJ1-1): KAGVTQTPRYLIKTRGQQVTLSCSPISGHRSVSWYQQTPGQGLQFLFEYFSETQRNKGNFPGRFSGRQFSNSRSEMNVSTLELGDSALYLCASSPQQGMNTEAFFGQGTRLTVV.

This clone was observed a handful of times. At one end the junction does not follow the germline gene, possibly because of a read error. The chain's CDR3 is CASSLGLDRADTQYF. In nucleotides, the CDR3 is TGTGCCAGCAGTTTAGGCCTGGACAGGGCGGATACGCAGTATTTT. The V call is TRBV7-2, the J call TRBJ2-3; 8 bases are a match to TRBD1. CDR3 length equals 15 residues. Germline values: CDR1 SGHTA, CDR2 FQGNSA.

Written as DNA, the CDR3 is TGTGCCAGCAGCCCTGGACTAGCGGGGGCGAGGGATACGCAGTATTTT. Translated, it gives CASSPGLAGARDTQYF. This sequence joins TRBV7-2 and TRBJ2-3, with TRBD2 identical over 13 bases. The germline V gene has CDR1 SGHTA and CDR2 FQGNSA. Trimming took 5 bases from V and 6 from J; bases not matched to a gene: 8. CDR3 length equals 16 residues.

The chain couples TRBV27 to TRBJ2-5; 7 bases are shared with TRBD2. The CDR3 is 16 amino acids. V was pared by 5 bases and J by 3 bases, with 12 bases of the junction left unmatched. The V gene's germline CDR1 is MNHEY and CDR2 SMNVEV (reference sequence). In DNA, the CDR3 is TGTGCCAGCAGTCCTTATAGGGGAGGACTAGAAGAGACCCAGTACTTC. Its protein is CASSPYRGGLEETQYF.

A single count supports this clone. The J gene is TRBJ1-1, the V gene TRBV2; D call uncertain. The CDR3 extends over 12 amino acids. The V end lost 5 bases, the J end lost 4 bases, and 8 bases lay between the germline ends. Germline-derived CDR1 and CDR2 are SNHLY and FYNNEI. The DNA of the CDR3 is TGTGCCAGCAGTCGCCAGACCACTGAAGCTTTCTTT. Translation: CASSRQTTEAFF.

The rearrangement links TRBV30 to TRBJ1-6; D not resolved. Between the trimmed V and J ends, which lost 6 bases and 8 bases, there was a span of 14 bases. CDR3 length: 13 amino acids. Germline CDR1 is GTSNPN and CDR2 is SVGIG (reference sequence). CDR3 bases: TGTGCCTGCGGCTCGCAGCGGGATTCACCCCTCCACTTT. Translating it yields CACGSQRDSPLHF. Together with reference TRBV30 and TRBJ1-6, the CDR3 gives the full variable domain: SQTIHQWPATLVQPVGSPLSLECTVEGTSNPNLYWYRQAAGRGLQLLFYSVGIGQISSEVPQNLSASRPQDRQFILSSKKLLLSDSGFYLCACGSQRDSPLHFGNGTRLTVT.

The gene calls are TRBV27 and TRBJ1-6; D ambiguous. Germline assignment: CDR1 MNHEY and CDR2 SMNVEV (reference sequence). V lost 6 bases, J lost 7 bases, and 16 bases lay in between. The CDR3 covers 15 residues. The CDR3 region has the DNA TGTGCCAGCAGCCTAATGAGGGCCAAAAATTCACCCCTCCACTTT. This encodes CASSLMRAKNSPLHF.

The chain is built from TRBV30 and TRBJ1-1; no definite D call. Germline CDR1 and CDR2: GTSNPN and SVGIG (reference sequence). CDR3 length: 14 residues. V lost 2 bases to trimming and J lost 1 base, with 11 bases between them. In DNA, the CDR3 is TGTGCCTGGAGTTTATGGGGTAAGAACACTGAAGCTTTCTTT. The encoded protein is CAWSLWGKNTEAFF.

V gene TRBV29-1 combines with J gene TRBJ2-5; possibly TRBD1 for D (5 bases). V lost 2 bases and J lost 5, with 9 bases in between. The CDR3 length is 12 residues. Germline lookup yields CDR1 SQVTM and CDR2 ANQGSEA. CDR3 sequence reads: CSVERGSETQYF. The CDR3 DNA follows: TGCAGCGTTGAAAGGGGCTCGGAGACCCAGTACTTC.

The rearrangement uses TRBV29-1 and TRBJ1-1, with no clear D. V dropped 4 bases and J dropped 0 bases, with 15 bases sitting between them. This CDR3 is built from 15 residues. CDR1 is SQVTM, CDR2 ANQGSEA, per germline. For the CDR3, the DNA is TGCAGCGTTGTAATATCGCAGGATCTGAACACTGAAGCTTTCTTT. Amino acid sequence: CSVVISQDLNTEAFF.

This sequence joins TRBV29-1 and TRBJ1-5; D is ambiguous. The CDR3 loop spans 16 amino acids. With 2 bases removed from V and 2 bases from J, the gap between germline ends came to 16 bases. From germline, CDR1 is SQVTM and CDR2 ANQGSEA. CDR3 nucleotides: TGCAGCGTTGAAATCGGCGGGTCCGGGGGCAATCAGCCCCAGCATTTT. Translated: CSVEIGGSGGNQPQHF.

The chain employs TRBV30 and TRBJ1-1; 7 nucleotides agree with TRBD1. Germline V gene data show CDR1 as GTSNPN and CDR2 as SVGIG (reference sequence). Trimming removed 4 bases from V and 0 bases from J; junction bases left unmatched: 11. The CDR3 contains 16 residues. CDR3 DNA sequence: TGTGCCTGGATGTCGCTGGACAGGCGAATGAACACTGAAGCTTTCTTT. This codes for CAWMSLDRRMNTEAFF.

V gene TRBV30 combines with J gene TRBJ1-1; D ambiguous. Germline CDR1 GTSNPN, CDR2 SVGIG (reference sequence). This CDR3 has 12 residues. V lost 5 bases, J lost 0 bases, and 7 bases lay in between. Here the CDR3 reads CAWRQMNTEAFF. CDR3 coding DNA: TGTGCCTGGCGCCAGATGAACACTGAAGCTTTCTTT. Full variable domain (remainder filled in from reference TRBV30 and TRBJ1-1): SQTIHQWPATLVQPVGSPLSLECTVEGTSNPNLYWYRQAAGRGLQLLFYSVGIGQISSEVPQNLSASRPQDRQFILSSKKLLLSDSGFYLCAWRQMNTEAFFGQGTRLTVV.

The gene calls are TRBV25-1 and TRBJ1-1; perhaps TRBD1 as D (6 bases). The germline gives CDR1 MGHDK, CDR2 SYGVNS. This CDR3 is 9 amino acids long. For the CDR3, the DNA is TGTGGGCGGACAGCTGAAGCTTTCTTT. It yields the protein CGRTAEAFF.

The V call is TRBV7-9, the J call TRBJ1-2; 8 positions agree with TRBD1. There are 13 residues in the CDR3. Trimming cost V 5 bases and J 8 bases; bases outside gene matches: 7. The germline gives CDR1 SEHNR, CDR2 FQNEAQ (reference sequence). CDR3 sequence reads: CASSAGQGSGYTF. Written as DNA, the CDR3 is TGTGCCAGCAGCGCCGGACAGGGCAGCGGCTACACCTTC.

The chain uses TRBV30 and TRBJ1-1; the D gene is possibly TRBD1 (5 bases). Trimming pared 2 bases from V and 4 bases from J, leaving 14 bases between. Germline V gene data show CDR1 as GTSNPN and CDR2 as SVGIG (reference sequence). CDR3 length: 14 amino acids. CDR3 sequence reads: CAWSPTGSVTEAFF. CDR3 DNA sequence: TGTGCCTGGAGTCCTACAGGTTCGGTCACTGAAGCTTTCTTT.

Concerning this clone: This sample includes further DNA sequences coding for the same CDR3. This rearrangement joins TRBV7-8 to TRBJ1-5; D is possibly TRBD1 (5 bases). The germline CDR1 and CDR2 sequences are SGHVS and FQNEAQ. CDR3 size: 14 residues. Trimming pared 0 bases from V and 3 bases from J, leaving 6 bases between. The CDR3 DNA reads TGTGCCAGCAGCTTAGCAGGGACCAATCAGCCCCAGCATTTT. This translates into CASSLAGTNQPQHF.

The chain recombines TRBV5-6 with TRBJ1-1, with a tentative D call TRBD1 (5 bases). V lost 2 bases and J 8 bases, leaving 10 bases between the germline ends. The CDR3 spans 12 residues. Germline V gene lookup returns CDR1 SGHDT and CDR2 YYEEEE. The DNA for the CDR3 is TGTGCCAGCAGCTTAGAGGGGCTGGAAGCTTTCTTT. This translates into CASSLEGLEAFF.

The table lists this clone with many counts. The genes are TRBV14 and TRBJ2-1, with no clear D. Germline assignment: CDR1 SGHDN and CDR2 FVKESK. Trimming took 1 base from V and 2 from J, leaving 9 bases between them. The CDR3 length is 15 residues. The CDR3 DNA follows: TGTGCCAGCAGCCAAGCCAATTTGGCCTACAATGAGCAGTTCTTC. Its translation: CASSQANLAYNEQFF.

The chain employs TRBV29-1 and TRBJ2-1, with D uncertain. The CDR3 contains 9 residues. The V gene's germline CDR1 is SQVTM and CDR2 ANQGSEA. Trimming stripped 3 bases from V and 8 bases from J, with 2 bases between. The DNA for the CDR3 is TGCAGCGTTGAGGATGAGCAGTTCTTC. Protein: CSVEDEQFF.

This clone was seen a single time. This CDR3 reads CSVEDGEPNYGYTF. CDR3 bases: TGCAGCGTTGAGGATGGCGAACCTAACTATGGCTACACCTTC. J is TRBJ1-2 and V is TRBV29-1; D uncertain. This CDR3 contains 14 residues. The germline V and J ends were trimmed by 3 bases and 0 bases, with 11 bases remaining between them. Per germline, CDR1 SQVTM and CDR2 ANQGSEA.

The genes are TRBV5-4 and TRBJ2-3; possibly TRBD1 for D (7 bases). The CDR3 totals 18 residues. The V gene lost 3 bases and the J gene lost 0 bases, with 20 bases spanning the gap. CDR1 and CDR2 (germline): SGHNT, YYREEE (reference sequence). CDR3 amino acids: CASSSNRGIGTSTDTQYF. The CDR3 coding sequence is TGTGCCAGCAGCTCGAACAGGGGCATCGGGACTAGCACAGATACGCAGTATTTT.